The 14 T cell receptor beta chains listed next were all sequenced from one sample in a study of shared clonotypes between healthy human individuals (dated by TCRdb to between 2020 and 2021). Preparation of the library involved the immunoSEQ multiplex PCR assay. The source is immuneACCESS, and TCRdb retained only in-frame sequences with V and J called. Part of the clones is not carried over; for the studies checked, unresolved V genes explain less than half of this, and the remainder is unexplained. The sample table shows over a million clones, and about 98% are seen once. The leading ten clones occupy roughly 0.45% of the sample. Sample: naive CD4+ T cells sorted from blood. The intended sense of this specimen's cell subset or site label: CD45RA+ positively selected. These receptors all stem from a man between 25 and 39 years old in good health.

The chain joins TRBV10-3 to TRBJ2-6; D gene ambiguous. The CDR3 extends over 16 amino acids. V shed 4 bases and J shed 2 bases, with 12 bases lying between them. Germline CDR1 ENHRY, CDR2 SYGVKD. The CDR3 bases are TGTGCCATCAGTGTTAGGGTTGGGGCTGGGGCCAACGTCCTGACTTTC. Protein product: CAISVRVGAGANVLTF.

V is TRBV28 and J is TRBJ1-1; 9 bases align to TRBD1. The V segment lost 5 bases and the J segment 10 bases; nucleotides outside the gene matches: 8. Germline loops: CDR1 MDHEN, CDR2 SYDVKM. CDR3 length equals 13 residues. The CDR3 bases are TGTGCCAGCAGTATGACCGGGACAGGGAGAGCTTTCTTT. Encoded protein: CASSMTGTGRAFF.

This sequence joins TRBV11-3 and TRBJ2-1; D is possibly TRBD2 (5 bases). The CDR3 sequence is 16 residues long. The V end was cut by 0 bases, the J end by 3 bases, with 12 bases between. Per germline, CDR1 SGHNT and CDR2 YENEEA. CDR3 sequence (DNA): TGTGCCAGCAGCTTAGAACCGGGATTCGACTACAATGAGCAGTTCTTC. Amino acids: CASSLEPGFDYNEQFF. The variable domain in full, completed from reference TRBV11-3 and TRBJ2-1, reads EAGVVQSPRYKIIEKKQPVAFWCNPISGHNTLYWYLQNLGQGPELLIRYENEEAVDDSQLPKDRFSAERLKGVDSTLKIQPAELGDSAVYLCASSLEPGFDYNEQFFGPGTRLTVL.

Regarding this clone: A much larger clone lies a single base off, so this may be a read error. This same CDR3 is encoded by further DNA sequences in the sample. The chain has TRBV5-1 and TRBJ2-5; D remains unclear. V dropped 0 bases and J dropped 2 bases, with 5 bases sitting between them. The germline V gene encodes CDR1 SGHRS and CDR2 YFSETQ. This CDR3 is 13 amino acids long. CDR3 loop: CASSLGQQETQYF. CDR3 nucleotides: TGCGCCAGCAGCTTGGGTCAGCAAGAGACCCAGTACTTC.

The gene calls are TRBV5-1 and TRBJ2-3; TRBD2 aligns across 12 bases. Germline V gene sequence: CDR1 SGHRS, CDR2 YFSETQ. Losses at the gene ends were 0 bases for V and 4 bases for J; bases not matched to a gene: 15. The CDR3 covers 20 residues. The CDR3 spells CASSLVGLAGQLNEADTQYF. In DNA form, the CDR3 reads TGCGCCAGCAGCTTGGTGGGACTAGCGGGCCAATTAAACGAAGCAGATACGCAGTATTTT.

The V call is TRBV28, the J call TRBJ2-7, with 8 positions matching TRBD1. V was pared by 5 bases and J by 4 bases, with 13 bases of the junction left unmatched. CDR1 is MDHEN, CDR2 SYDVKM, per germline. This CDR3 is built from 16 residues. As DNA, the CDR3 is TGTGCCAGCAGTACTCCCGGGGACAGGAGGTTATACGAGCAGTACTTC. This gives the protein CASSTPGDRRLYEQYF.

As to this clone: This CDR3 is also generated by other DNA sequences in the sample. The J gene is TRBJ2-7, the V gene TRBV5-4; D gene uncertain. The CDR3 extends over 14 amino acids. Trimming took off 0 bases at V and 0 bases at J, with 7 bases between the two ends. CDR1 is SGHNT and CDR2 is YYREEE in the germline V gene (reference sequence). The CDR3 bases are TGTGCCAGCAGCTTGGACCCCAGCTCCTACGAGCAGTACTTC. It is translated as CASSLDPSSYEQYF. Supplemented by reference TRBV5-4 and TRBJ2-7, the full variable domain reads ETGVTQSPTHLIKTRGQQVTLRCSSQSGHNTVSWYQQALGQGPQFIFQYYREEENGRGNFPPRFSGLQFPNYSSELNVNALELDDSALYLCASSLDPSSYEQYFGPGTRLTVT.

The chain couples TRBV25-1 to TRBJ1-2, with D possibly matching TRBD1 (6 bases). Germline assignment: CDR1 MGHDK and CDR2 SYGVNS. This CDR3 is 11 amino acids long. The V gene lost 5 bases and the J gene lost 8 bases, with 9 bases spanning the gap. This CDR3 is CASSPGAGYTF. The CDR3 bases are TGTGCCAGCAGTCCGGGGGCGGGCTACACCTTC.

This sequence joins TRBV7-2 and TRBJ2-7; TRBD2 might be the D (5 bases). The CDR3 consists of 15 residues. V lost 5 bases, J lost 0 bases, and 14 bases lay in between. Germline V lookup: CDR1 SGHTA, CDR2 FQGNSA. The CDR3 sequence is CASSTDELASYEQYF. The CDR3 DNA follows: TGTGCCAGCAGCACCGATGAGCTAGCCTCCTACGAGCAGTACTTC.

The chain uses TRBV14 and TRBJ2-1; 9 positions agree with TRBD2. The germline CDR1 and CDR2 sequences are SGHDN and FVKESK. This CDR3 has 15 residues. V lost 3 bases, J lost 4 bases, and 4 bases stayed unmatched. CDR3 DNA sequence: TGTGCCAGCAGCCATAGGGCGGGAGGGTACAATGAGCAGTTCTTC. Protein: CASSHRAGGYNEQFF.

This chain links TRBV7-8 with TRBJ2-2; tentatively, D is TRBD2 (5 bases). CDR1 SGHVS and CDR2 FQNEAQ come from the germline V gene. The CDR3 is made up of 15 amino acids. Trimming shortened V by 9 bases and J by 2 bases, and 16 bases separated the two germline ends. Here the CDR3 reads CASTTGNPNTGELFF. Here the CDR3 DNA reads TGTGCCAGTACGACGGGGAATCCCAACACCGGGGAGCTGTTTTTT.

The chain has TRBV28 and TRBJ2-7; 8 bases match TRBD2. V lost 2 bases to trimming and J lost 2 bases; unmatched junction nucleotides: 5. Germline-derived CDR1 and CDR2 are MDHEN and SYDVKM. The CDR3 totals 15 residues. The CDR3: CASSLGGRITYEQYF. As DNA, the CDR3 is TGTGCCAGCAGTTTAGGCGGGAGGATAACCTACGAGCAGTACTTC.

In this sample, this clone turned up once. DNA for the CDR3: TGTGCCAGCACCATATCTGACAGGGGGCTAGTCAATGAGCAGTTCTTC. Translation: CASTISDRGLVNEQFF. This chain links TRBV9 with TRBJ2-1, with 10 bases matching TRBD1. J was trimmed by 6 bases and V by 6 bases; bases with no gene match: 12. The germline V gene encodes CDR1 SGDLS and CDR2 YYNGEE. The CDR3 is made up of 16 amino acids.

The chain carries TRBV27 and TRBJ2-7; a possible D gene is TRBD1 (6 bases). The germline V gene has CDR1 MNHEY and CDR2 SMNVEV (reference sequence). The V and J ends lost 5 bases and 1 base respectively, with 15 bases between them. The CDR3 extends over 15 amino acids. In DNA, the CDR3 is TGTGCCAGCAGTCTCCAGGGGACGGTATCCTACGAGCAGTACTTC. This gives the protein CASSLQGTVSYEQYF.